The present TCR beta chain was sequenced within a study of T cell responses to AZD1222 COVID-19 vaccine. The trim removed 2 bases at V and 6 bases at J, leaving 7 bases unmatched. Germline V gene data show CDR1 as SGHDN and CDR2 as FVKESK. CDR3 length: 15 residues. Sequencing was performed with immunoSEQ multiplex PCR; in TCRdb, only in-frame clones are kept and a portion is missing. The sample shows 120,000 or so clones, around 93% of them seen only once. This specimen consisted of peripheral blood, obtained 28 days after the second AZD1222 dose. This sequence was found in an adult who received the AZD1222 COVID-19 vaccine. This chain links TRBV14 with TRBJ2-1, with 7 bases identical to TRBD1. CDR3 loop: CASSQIGTVINEQFF. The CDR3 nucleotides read TGTGCCAGCAGCCAAATCGGGACAGTAATCAATGAGCAGTTCTTC.